This is a list of T cell receptor beta chains from one sample in a study of blood T cells in healthy people across ages. TCRdb reanalysed the 5' RACE reads using MiXCR and keeps one entry per CDR3 protein. The data show about 800,000 distinct CDR3 sequences, about 46% seen once. Sequenced material: blood. The source of these receptors is an elderly man in good health. Each CDR3 is given with its conserved first and last residue. A D gene is named only where the DNA matches it firmly.

j_call d_call v_call cdr3_aa
TRBJ2-3 . TRBV7-2 CASSSHGESTDTQYF
TRBJ2-7 . TRBV28 CASSSIQVYEQYF
TRBJ1-1 . TRBV20-1 CSAREGVGGAAEAFF
TRBJ2-3 TRBD1 TRBV12-3/TRBV12-4 CASRRTGALTDTQYF
TRBJ2-1 . TRBV3-1 CASSQDLSRGEQFF
TRBJ2-5 TRBD2 TRBV18 CASTYGLAGAQETQYF
TRBJ2-1 . TRBV20-1 CSVRGFQLGLANEQFF
TRBJ1-1 . TRBV12-3/TRBV12-4 CASSKGPEDTEAFF
TRBJ2-1 . TRBV20-1 CSASSLAYEQFF
TRBJ2-5 TRBD1 TRBV3-1 CASSQITTGLETQYF
TRBJ2-3 . TRBV6-1 CASKLRGTDTQYF
TRBJ2-7 . TRBV12-3/TRBV12-4 CASSPQMGSYEQYF
TRBJ1-2 . TRBV20-1 CSARARGGDGYTF
TRBJ1-1 . TRBV6-2/TRBV6-3 CASRTGYEAFF
TRBJ1-2 . TRBV29-1 CSVDNRAGGGYTF